The next 23 T cell receptor beta chains were all read from a single sample in a study of blood T cells in healthy people across ages. A second PCR of about 7 to 12 cycles used a sample-barcoded 5' primer and a J-beta primer mix. Via MiXCR, TCRdb re-called the 5' RACE reads, giving one row per CDR3 protein. The sample includes just under 900,000 distinct CDR3 sequences, roughly 26% seen only once; the top ten take around 15%. The sequencing input was blood. The source of these receptors is an elderly woman in good health.

This clonotype was counted between two and nine times. This sequence joins TRBV10-2 and TRBJ1-6, with D maybe TRBD1 (6 bases). The CDR3 covers 16 residues. V was trimmed by 3 bases and J by 7 bases, leaving 16 bases between them. Germline V lookup: CDR1 WSHSY, CDR2 SAAADI. Written as DNA, the CDR3 is TGCGCCAGCAGTGACAGGGGCCGCTTGGGCAATTCACCCCTCCACTTT. Amino acids: CASSDRGRLGNSPLHF.

The genes are TRBV7-3 and TRBJ2-3; the match to TRBD1 covers 7 bases. V shed 4 bases and J 4 bases; nucleotides not matched to a gene: 8. The germline gives CDR1 SGHTA, CDR2 FQGTGA. The CDR3 totals 15 residues. Here the CDR3 reads CASSSRQGFADTQYF. CDR3 nucleotide sequence: TGTGCCAGCAGCTCTAGACAGGGTTTCGCAGATACGCAGTATTTT.

This chain joins TRBV6-6 and TRBJ2-2, with D possibly TRBD1 on 5 matching bases. V dropped 0 bases and J dropped 4 bases, with 12 bases sitting between them. CDR1 is MNHNY and CDR2 is SVGAGI in the germline V gene (reference sequence). This CDR3 has 16 amino acids. The CDR3 sequence: CASSYSGLGSTGELFF. As DNA, the CDR3 is TGTGCCAGCAGTTACTCGGGGCTCGGATCCACCGGGGAGCTGTTTTTT.

This clonotype was seen repeatedly, ten times or more. V and J are TRBV12-3 or TRBV12-4 and TRBJ2-1; D is uncertain. Trimming left V 4 bases short and J 5 bases short, with 9 bases between. The CDR3 runs to 13 residues. The CDR3 protein is CASSSALHNEQFF. As DNA, the CDR3 is TGTGCCAGCAGTTCAGCTCTTCACAATGAGCAGTTCTTC.

The chain couples TRBV7-2 to TRBJ1-2; 9 bases map to TRBD1. Germline values: CDR1 SGHTA, CDR2 FQGNSA. The length of the CDR3 is 15 residues. Trimming at V came to 5 bases and at J to 4 bases, leaving 8 bases not matched to a gene. The CDR3 sequence is CASSGGTGRGYGYTF. The CDR3 DNA reads TGTGCCAGCAGCGGCGGGACAGGGAGGGGCTATGGCTACACCTTC.

The chain carries TRBV6-6 and TRBJ2-2, with D possibly being TRBD1 or TRBD2 (5 bases each). The ends were cut back, 6 bases at V and 2 bases at J, with 16 bases in the middle. Germline V gives CDR1 MNHNY, CDR2 SVGAGI (reference sequence). The CDR3 is 16 residues long. The DNA of the CDR3 is TGTGCCAGCAGCCCGAGGGGTCAACTCAACACCGGGGAGCTGTTTTTT. Its protein is CASSPRGQLNTGELFF.

Concerning this clonotype itself: Possible read error: a much larger clone is one base away. The V call is TRBV6-6, the J call TRBJ1-2, with D unclear. Deletions cut 5 bases from V and 2 bases from J, with 9 bases between. The germline CDR1 and CDR2 sequences are MNHNY and SVGAGI (reference sequence). This CDR3 has 13 amino acids. In DNA form, the CDR3 reads TGTGCCAGCAGTGACGCAGGAAACTATGGCTACACCTTC. Translated: CASSDAGNYGYTF.

This clonotype has just a few counts. V gene TRBV2 combines with J gene TRBJ2-1; a possible D gene is TRBD2 (6 bases). Trimming removed 4 bases from V and 4 bases from J, with 8 bases in between. Germline CDR1 and CDR2: SNHLY and FYNNEI. This CDR3 has 13 residues. In nucleotides, the CDR3 is TGTGCCAGCAGTGGGGGGGAATACAATGAGCAGTTCTTC. Protein sequence: CASSGGEYNEQFF.

The sample holds many counts of this clonotype. This sequence joins TRBV6-5 and TRBJ1-2, with D perhaps matching TRBD1 (5 bases). The V gene lost 6 bases and the J gene lost 8 bases, with 22 bases spanning the gap. In germline, CDR1 is MNHEY, CDR2 SVGAGI. The CDR3 covers 15 residues. The CDR3 region has the DNA TGTGCCAGCAGGATAGGGAGGCAGGGTTCATGGGGCTACACCTTC. It yields the protein CASRIGRQGSWGYTF.

This clonotype occurred many times. This chain joins TRBV20-1 and TRBJ2-3, with D possibly TRBD1 on 5 matching bases. Germline V gene sequence: CDR1 DFQATT, CDR2 SNEGSKA (reference sequence). The CDR3 totals 15 residues. Trimming cost V 0 bases and J 1 base, with 11 bases left between them. CDR3 residues: CSARDWRQRTDTQYF. In DNA, the CDR3 is TGCAGTGCTAGAGACTGGAGACAGCGCACAGATACGCAGTATTTT.

The gene calls are TRBV14 and TRBJ2-7, with D perhaps given as TRBD1 or TRBD2 (6 bases each). V was shortened by 4 bases and J by 0 bases, with 28 bases between the two germline ends. There are 20 residues in the CDR3. Germline V gene sequence: CDR1 SGHDN, CDR2 FVKESK. CDR3 protein: CASSPTKGGNGRGVSYEQYF. The DNA for the CDR3 is TGTGCCAGCAGCCCCACCAAAGGGGGAAACGGGCGGGGAGTCTCCTACGAGCAGTACTTC.

In this sample, this clonotype turned up a few times. The V gene is TRBV7-2, the J gene TRBJ1-1; a possible D gene is TRBD1 (5 bases). Trimming pared 7 bases from V and 6 bases from J, leaving 12 bases between. Germline CDR1 reads SGHTA; CDR2 reads FQGNSA. The CDR3 loop spans 12 amino acids. The CDR3 sequence is CASNSRGPEAFF. The CDR3, as DNA: TGTGCCAGCAACTCGAGGGGTCCTGAAGCTTTCTTT.

This clonotype was recorded many times. The gene calls are TRBV7-9 and TRBJ2-1; TRBD1 or TRBD2 may be the D gene (5 bases each). From germline, CDR1 is SEHNR and CDR2 FQNEAQ (reference sequence). The ends were cut back, 2 bases at V and 6 bases at J, with 11 bases in the middle. The CDR3 sequence is 14 residues long. The chain's CDR3 is CASSLNGDANEQFF. The CDR3 DNA is TGTGCCAGCAGCTTAAACGGGGACGCCAATGAGCAGTTCTTC.

The chain joins TRBV5-1 to TRBJ2-3; 8 nucleotides line up with TRBD1. V dropped 3 bases and J dropped 6; count of bases not matched to a gene: 12. This CDR3 has 16 residues. CDR1 and CDR2 (germline): SGHRS, YFSETQ. The CDR3 coding sequence is TGCGCCAGCAGCTCGGACGGGACAGGCCGGGTCGATACGCAGTATTTT. Translated, it gives CASSSDGTGRVDTQYF.

This clonotype was counted ten times or more. The chain uses TRBV11-2 and TRBJ2-3; 7 nucleotides agree with TRBD2. Germline V CDR1 and CDR2: SGHAT, FQNNGV. The V segment lost 3 bases and the J segment 0 bases; nucleotides outside the gene matches: 6. The CDR3 length is 16 residues. CDR3 region: CASSFSSGESTDTQYF. The CDR3 DNA sequence: TGTGCCAGCAGCTTTTCGAGCGGGGAAAGCACAGATACGCAGTATTTT.

This clonotype has more than one count but fewer than ten. This chain joins TRBV7-2 and TRBJ2-4; TRBD1 might be the D (6 bases). The J call may be wrong; the DNA end is better matched by TRBJ2-5. Germline CDR1 reads SGHTA; CDR2 reads FQGNSA. CDR3 length equals 14 residues. The CDR3 sequence is CASSLYRAQETQYF. The CDR3 DNA sequence: TGTGCCAGCAGCTTGTACAGGGCGCAAGAGACCCAGTACTTC.

This rearrangement joins TRBV4-3 to TRBJ2-3; D perhaps matches TRBD1 (6 bases). Germline assignment: CDR1 LGHNA and CDR2 YSLEER. Trimming took off 4 bases at V and 0 bases at J, with 14 bases between the two ends. This CDR3 spans 16 amino acids. For the CDR3, the DNA is TGCGCCAGCAGCCCTGGACAGCTCCTCAGCACAGATACGCAGTATTTT. Encoded protein: CASSPGQLLSTDTQYF.

In the case of this clonotype: At one of its ends the junction is not consistent with the germline gene, which may arise from a read error. The chain employs TRBV7-8 and TRBJ2-2; D uncertain. Germline values: CDR1 SGHVS, CDR2 FQNEAQ. The CDR3 extends over 13 amino acids. The CDR3 DNA reads TGTGCCAGCAGCTTTCGGAACGCCGGGGAGCTGTTTTTT. It translates to CASSFRNAGELFF.

The J gene is TRBJ1-2, the V gene TRBV12-3 or TRBV12-4; D call uncertain. V was shortened by 3 bases and J by 7 bases, with 15 bases between the two germline ends. The CDR3 runs to 14 residues. The CDR3 nucleotides read TGTGCCAGCAGTTTGAATCAAATTAAAATTGGCTACACCTTC. Translation gives CASSLNQIKIGYTF.

The chain is built from TRBV7-8 and TRBJ1-1, with D maybe TRBD1 (5 bases). The germline V gene encodes CDR1 SGHVS and CDR2 FQNEAQ. V shed 4 bases and J shed 4 bases, with 16 bases lying between them. This CDR3 is built from 15 residues. CDR3 bases: TGTGCCAGCAGCTACTCAGGGACGAGTGGCACTGAAGCTTTCTTT. Translating it yields CASSYSGTSGTEAFF.

At least ten counts were recorded for this clonotype. This chain uses TRBV5-6 with TRBJ2-7, with D uncertain. The V end was cut by 3 bases, the J end by 0 bases, with 16 bases between. Germline V CDR1 and CDR2: SGHDT, YYEEEE. CDR3 length: 16 residues. This CDR3 reads CASSSHSYFGSYEQYF. The DNA for the CDR3 is TGTGCCAGCAGCTCCCATTCTTATTTCGGCTCCTACGAGCAGTACTTC.

This clonotype came up many times. The CDR3 DNA is TGTGCCAGCAGTTTTCAGACTAGCGGGGGAAATGAGCAGTTCTTC. As protein: CASSFQTSGGNEQFF. The chain joins TRBV12-3 or TRBV12-4 to TRBJ2-1; 12 nucleotides agree with TRBD2. J lost 7 bases, V lost 3 bases, and 4 bases had no gene match. The CDR3 is made up of 15 amino acids.

This clonotype was seen many times. V gene TRBV12-3 or TRBV12-4 combines with J gene TRBJ1-5; TRBD1 matches 8 bases. The CDR3 loop spans 15 amino acids. Trimming removed 6 bases from V and 5 bases from J; junction bases left unmatched: 9. CDR3 amino acids: CASRARQGSDQPQHF. The DNA for the CDR3 is TGTGCCAGCAGGGCAAGACAGGGGAGCGATCAGCCCCAGCATTTT.